Given below is one T cell receptor (beta chain) in context. Antigen specificity is unknown. Per germline, CDR1 SGHDT and CDR2 YYEEEE. This CDR3 comprises 14 residues. The V segment lost 0 bases and the J segment 0 bases; nucleotides outside the gene matches: 0. Primers for the PCR totalled 60 Vbeta and 13 Jbeta. The method was immunoSEQ multiplex PCR; TCRdb's version includes in-frame clones alone and lacks a portion of them. Its clone listing holds around 25,000 clones. The sample is drawn from a study of cytomegalovirus exposure and HLA in healthy donors. General study results and limits: According to an earlier analysis, most TCR beta V segments yielded productive rearrangements about 90% or about 30% of the time. As a later analysis showed, a missense DCLRE1C variant was linked to trimming of TCR beta V- and J-genes. In vitro assays verified that a few CMV-associated chains recognized CMV antigens specifically. Associated with cytomegalovirus, according to the listing, were around 160 TCR beta chains.

Sample: PBMCs. The origin of this receptor is a male donor in good health and CMV-seropositive. The gene calls are TRBV5-6 and TRBJ2-7; TRBD2 aligns across 7 bases. This chain's CDR3 is CASSLGTSSYEQYF. The CDR3 region has the DNA TGTGCCAGCAGCTTGGGGACTAGCTCCTACGAGCAGTACTTC.